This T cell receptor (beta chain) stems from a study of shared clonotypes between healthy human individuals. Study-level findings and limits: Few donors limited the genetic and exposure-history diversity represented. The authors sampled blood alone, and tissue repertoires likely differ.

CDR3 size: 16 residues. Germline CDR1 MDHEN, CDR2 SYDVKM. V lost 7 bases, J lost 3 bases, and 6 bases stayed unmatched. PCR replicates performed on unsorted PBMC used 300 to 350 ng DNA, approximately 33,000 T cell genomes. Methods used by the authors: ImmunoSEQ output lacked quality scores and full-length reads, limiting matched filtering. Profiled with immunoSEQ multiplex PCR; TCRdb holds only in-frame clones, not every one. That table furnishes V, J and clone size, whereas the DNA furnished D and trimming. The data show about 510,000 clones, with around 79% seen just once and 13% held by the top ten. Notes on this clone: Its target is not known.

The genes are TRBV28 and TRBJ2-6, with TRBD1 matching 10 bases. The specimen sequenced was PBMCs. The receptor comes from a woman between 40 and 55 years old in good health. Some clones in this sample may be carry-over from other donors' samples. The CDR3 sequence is CASTRQGAFGANVLTF. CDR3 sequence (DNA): TGTGCCAGCACTCGACAGGGGGCGTTTGGGGCCAACGTCCTGACTTTC.